This T cell receptor (beta chain) was sequenced for a study of blood T cells in healthy people across ages (dated by TCRdb to the mid-2010s). Concerning the study at large: In model experiments, roughly one uniquely barcoded TCR beta cDNA molecule per two T cells was captured by template switching. Donors of different ages were randomly distributed across sequencing lanes to avoid experimental bias. To track age-related changes in TCR beta repertoire diversity, the study relied on deep sequencing normalized with unique cDNA molecular identifiers. For two donors (one aged 18 to 30 and one aged 80 or older), the study analyzed two additional independent replicas of 1 million unique cDNA reads from the same blood draw. Four age groups were formed from the donors: young (average around 15 years), middle-aged (approximately 40), aged (62) and long-lived (around 80).

Results the study describes overall, beyond this receptor: Bulk unsorted PBMC profiling prevented conclusive comparison of naive and antigen-experienced compartments. The CMV infection status of donors was not known, potentially confounding age-related changes in expanded clonotypes. As age increased, observed TCR beta diversity per million T cells dropped in a roughly linear way, and a significant reduction was already evident by age 40. Compared with the aged group, the long-lived group had more naive CD4+ T cells, fewer expanded clones and increased TCR diversity, suggesting age selection. Estimates of total diversity based on one million sequenced T cells were regarded as lower bounds and as underestimates. The percentage of naive T cells measured by flow cytometry correlated strongly with observed TCR beta diversity.

Counted from cysteine to phenylalanine, this CDR3 has 14 amino acids. Kept here is only the CDR3 DNA, which spans 42 bases and is read in frame from base 1. The germline ends are 11 bases apart after V is trimmed by 6 bases and J by 1 base. The sample holds a few counts of this clonotype. What antigen it recognizes has not been identified. Per-base qualities were not stored, and no clone one base away is much larger. Donors were approximately 42 systemically healthy Caucasian individuals from Russia aged roughly 6 to 95 years. Around 9.7 milliliters of peripheral blood were collected from each donor into EDTA-treated Vacutainer tubes. Ficoll-Paque density-gradient centrifugation was used to isolate PBMCs, with at least 6.5 million per sample. Total RNA, at least 5.5 micrograms per sample, was extracted from PBMCs with Trizol reagent. Naive CD45RAhigh/CD27high T cell percentages were measured by flow cytometry on a PBMC aliquot from every donor.

Libraries were built with 5' RACE. This sample was sequenced with an Illumina HiSeq 2500. A second PCR of roughly 7 to 11 cycles was performed with a sample-barcoded 5' primer and a J-beta primer mix. Each TCR beta cDNA molecule received a unique molecular identifier from a template-switch 5' adaptor carrying 12 random nucleotides. Each sample yielded at least 3 million CDR3-containing paired-end reads. The Mint cDNA synthesis kit, primed by a TRBC-specific oligonucleotide, was used to synthesize first-strand cDNA from all RNA. After uracil-DNA glycosylase treatment, a first 18-cycle PCR used universal primers M1SS and BC2_uni_R on all cDNA. Processing in the source paper ran as follows. Each sample was normalized by randomly selecting 1 million high-quality reads, each carrying a distinct molecular identifier. Instead of being binned into consensus sequences, reads with shared molecular identifiers were discarded. MiTCR, set to a Q25 quality threshold and the strictest error-elimination algorithm, was used for CDR3 identification, clonotype clustering and error correction. A nonparametric unseen species model with Euler transformation was used to estimate a lower bound on total TCR beta diversity. TCRdb trimmed public reads at Q25 via fastp, called clones via MiXCR and kept in-frame beta chains. Under each unique CDR3 protein, matching rows form one entry showing the most common genes and DNA. TCRdb, not the original authors, processed these V and J calls. The sample table records approximately 900,000 distinct CDR3 sequences; around 48% of these occur just once. The ten biggest clones cover around 15% of the sample.

The chain is made from TRBV12-3 or TRBV12-4 and TRBJ2-3; TRBD1 could be the D gene, as 7 bases match. The clonotype comes from a man aged 30 to 45 in good health. Sequencing was done on a sample of blood. The nucleotides read TGTGCCAGCAGGGGCAGGGGGGGCACAGATACGCAGTATTTT. Its translation reads: CASRGRGGTDTQYF.